The 21 T cell receptor beta chains reported below all come from one sample, sequenced in a study of Graves' ophthalmopathy and Graves' hyperthyroidism. Beta-chain TCR CDR3 regions were amplified from RNA transcripts. HTBI primers were employed in first-round RT-PCR, then a second-round multiplex PCR followed. Each CDR3 protein gets one entry after TCRdb re-called the multiplex PCR reads with MiXCR. The sample shows about 370,000 distinct CDR3 sequences, about 18% of them seen only once. Source material: peripheral blood. The receptors here all came from an adult woman with stable Graves' hyperthyroidism.

This clonotype turned up a few times. The rearrangement links TRBV6-7 to TRBJ1-5; 11 bases match TRBD1. TRBV6-7 is labeled an ORF, and its function is uncertain. The CDR3 covers 18 residues. The trim removed 6 bases at V and 1 base at J, leaving 11 bases unmatched. CDR3: CASRPPGQGVGSNQPQHF. The CDR3 DNA is TGTGCCAGCAGGCCACCGGGACAGGGGGTGGGGAGCAATCAGCCCCAGCATTTT.

This clonotype was counted many times. This chain uses TRBV5-1 with TRBJ2-7; unclear D gene. This CDR3 is built from 11 residues. Trimming pared 4 bases from V and 6 bases from J, leaving 8 bases between. The germline gives CDR1 SGHRS, CDR2 YFSETQ. Here the CDR3 reads CASSEWGEQYF. The DNA of the CDR3 is TGCGCCAGCAGCGAATGGGGCGAGCAGTACTTC.

This clonotype was counted many times. V gene TRBV7-2 combines with J gene TRBJ2-5; TRBD1 matches at 11 bases. The J segment lost 5 bases and the V segment lost 3 bases, leaving 5 bases of the junction unmatched. Germline-derived CDR1 and CDR2 are SGHTA and FQGNSA. This CDR3 has 15 amino acids. Here the CDR3 reads CASSFRTGGWETQYF. CDR3 nucleotide sequence: TGTGCCAGCAGCTTTCGGACAGGGGGCTGGGAGACCCAGTACTTC.

This clonotype showed up many times. The chain's CDR3 is CSVEGTTVNYGYTF. CDR3 coding DNA: TGCAGCGTTGAGGGCACAACGGTAAACTATGGCTACACCTTC. The chain links TRBV29-1 to TRBJ1-2; D not resolved. Trimming cost V 3 bases and J 2 bases, with 13 bases left between them. Germline V gene lookup returns CDR1 SQVTM and CDR2 ANQGSEA. The CDR3 covers 14 residues.

This clonotype was counted many times. J is TRBJ2-5 and V is TRBV12-3 or TRBV12-4; 7 nucleotides align to TRBD2. J gave up 1 base and V 5 bases, and 4 bases lay outside the gene matches. This CDR3 region has 14 residues. This CDR3 is CASSSRGGQETQYF. CDR3 sequence (DNA): TGTGCCAGCAGTAGTCGCGGGGGCCAAGAGACCCAGTACTTC.

Many counts were recorded for this clonotype. V gene TRBV10-3 combines with J gene TRBJ2-5; unclear D gene. This CDR3 contains 12 residues. The V gene lost 2 bases and the J gene lost 5 bases, with 6 bases spanning the gap. CDR1 ENHRY and CDR2 SYGVKD come from the germline V gene. CDR3 bases: TGTGCCATCAGTGAGGCGGCGGAGACCCAGTACTTC. Protein product: CAISEAAETQYF.

This clonotype was counted at least ten times. The rearrangement uses TRBV6-1 and TRBJ1-2; D is unresolved. CDR3 size: 15 residues. V dropped 5 bases and J dropped 0 bases, with 13 bases sitting between them. Germline CDR1 is MNHNS and CDR2 is SASEGT. CDR3 DNA: TGTGCCAGCAGTAAAGACCGAGACTCTAACTATGGCTACACCTTC. Its protein product is CASSKDRDSNYGYTF.

Many counts were recorded for this clonotype. V and J are TRBV5-1 and TRBJ2-2; possibly TRBD1 or TRBD2 for D (5 bases each). Germline loops: CDR1 SGHRS, CDR2 YFSETQ. Trimming stripped 4 bases from V and 6 bases from J, with 13 bases between. The CDR3 extends over 14 amino acids. The DNA of the CDR3 is TGCGCCAGCAGCCCGGCTGGGGGTGCCGGGGAGCTGTTTTTT. This codes for CASSPAGGAGELFF.

This clonotype was seen many times. The chain couples TRBV7-2 to TRBJ2-5, with TRBD2 matching over 10 bases. The CDR3 length is 18 residues. Germline V lookup: CDR1 SGHTA, CDR2 FQGNSA. The V and J ends lost 1 base and 0 bases, in that order; junction bases with no gene match: 8. The CDR3 region is CASSLVAALAGNQETQYF. CDR3 nucleotide sequence: TGTGCCAGCAGCTTAGTGGCGGCACTAGCGGGAAACCAAGAGACCCAGTACTTC.

The V and J genes are TRBV6-5 and TRBJ1-1; D ambiguous. CDR1 is MNHEY, CDR2 SVGAGI, per germline. V was clipped by 0 bases and J by 1 base, with 9 bases between them. The CDR3 loop spans 15 amino acids. Here the CDR3 DNA reads TGTGCCAGCAGTTACTCCCACGGCGGGAACACTGAAGCTTTCTTT. Its protein product is CASSYSHGGNTEAFF.

This clonotype occurred many times. The chain employs TRBV20-1 and TRBJ1-6, with 8 bases identical to TRBD1. The CDR3 consists of 19 residues. Germline lookup yields CDR1 DFQATT and CDR2 SNEGSKA (reference sequence). Unmatched junction bases numbered 10, after V lost 0 bases and J lost 0 bases. CDR3 region: CSAREVGTGLSSYNSPLHF. CDR3 in DNA: TGCAGTGCTAGAGAGGTCGGGACAGGTCTTTCCTCCTATAATTCACCCCTCCACTTT.

V and J are TRBV18 and TRBJ2-7; 10 bases line up with TRBD2. The CDR3 length is 14 residues. V shed 5 bases and J 3 bases; nucleotides not matched to a gene: 4. Per germline, CDR1 KGHSH and CDR2 LQKENI. CDR3 bases: TGTGCCAGCTCATCAGGGACTAGCGACTACGAGCAGTACTTC. Amino acids: CASSSGTSDYEQYF.

The chain employs TRBV18 and TRBJ1-1; D not certain. V lost 2 bases, J lost 5 bases, and 6 bases lay in between. Germline assignment: CDR1 KGHSH and CDR2 LQKENI. This CDR3 has 12 residues. The CDR3 region is CASSPKMTEAFF. CDR3 nucleotide sequence: TGTGCCAGCTCACCAAAAATGACTGAAGCTTTCTTT.

The V gene is TRBV4-1, the J gene TRBJ2-5, with D maybe TRBD2 (7 bases). This CDR3 has 14 residues. The germline gives CDR1 MGHRA, CDR2 YSYEKL. The V and J ends lost 4 bases and 1 base respectively, with 10 bases between them. The CDR3 reads CASSRAGAQETQYF. The CDR3 DNA follows: TGCGCCAGCAGCCGGGCGGGGGCCCAAGAGACCCAGTACTTC.

CDR3 residues: CASSEAALRLSYEQYF. CDR3 bases: TGTGCCAGCAGTGAAGCTGCGCTAAGGCTCTCCTACGAGCAGTACTTC. The V call is TRBV11-2, the J call TRBJ2-7; unclear D gene. Germline CDR1 and CDR2: SGHAT and FQNNGV. V gave up 6 bases and J gave up 0 bases, with 18 bases separating them. The CDR3 length is 16 residues.

This clonotype showed up just a few times. A much larger clonotype is one base distant, so this may be a read error. V is TRBV6-2 or TRBV6-3 and J is TRBJ2-7, with unresolved D. V dropped 2 bases and J dropped 5 bases, with 10 bases sitting between them. The germline CDR1 and CDR2 sequences are MNHEY and SVGEGT. This CDR3 is built from 13 residues. CDR3 in amino acids: CASSYGRIHEQYF. The CDR3 bases are TGTGCCAGCAGTTACGGGCGGATCCACGAGCAGTACTTC.

This clonotype was detected ten times or more. This may be a read error: a much more frequent sequence differs by one nucleotide. This chain uses TRBV20-1 with TRBJ2-7; 13 positions match TRBD2. J gave up 5 bases and V 1 base, and 2 bases lay outside the gene matches. CDR3 length: 14 residues. The germline gives CDR1 DFQATT, CDR2 SNEGSKA (reference sequence). In DNA, the CDR3 is TGCAGTGCTAGAGGGACTAGCGGGAGCCACGAGCAGTACTTC. Amino acids: CSARGTSGSHEQYF.

This clonotype has at least ten counts. V is TRBV14 and J is TRBJ1-5; 7 bases fit TRBD1. This CDR3 is 14 amino acids long. Germline V lookup: CDR1 SGHDN, CDR2 FVKESK. With V trimmed by 5 bases and J by 2 bases, 3 bases remained unmatched. Here the CDR3 DNA reads TGTGCCAGCAGCTGGACAGGTCGCAATCAGCCCCAGCATTTT. Encoded protein: CASSWTGRNQPQHF.

The sample holds many counts of this clonotype. The genes are TRBV4-1 and TRBJ1-6; no definite D call. Trimming left V 4 bases short and J 3 bases short, with 16 bases between. CDR1 is MGHRA and CDR2 is YSYEKL in the germline V gene. The length of the CDR3 is 17 residues. The CDR3 DNA reads as TGCGCCAGCAGCCGGGCAGCGGTAGAGGGCTATAATTCACCCCTCCACTTT. Encoded protein: CASSRAAVEGYNSPLHF.

This clonotype came up many times. This chain connects TRBV11-1 to TRBJ1-1; 11 bases are a match to TRBD1. The trim removed 5 bases at V and 3 bases at J, leaving 8 bases unmatched. Germline V CDR1 and CDR2: SGHAT, FQDESV (reference sequence). The CDR3 totals 16 residues. The CDR3 DNA reads TGTGCCAGCAGCCAGACCGGGACAGGGGGGGACACTGAAGCTTTCTTT. Its translation: CASSQTGTGGDTEAFF.

The chain couples TRBV4-3 to TRBJ1-1; D call uncertain. The CDR3 contains 16 residues. Germline V lookup: CDR1 LGHNA, CDR2 YSLEER. The germline V and J ends were trimmed by 0 bases and 3 bases, with 14 bases remaining between them. CDR3 DNA: TGCGCCAGCAGCCAAGAAATGAAGGGCCCCTACACTGAAGCTTTCTTT. This sequence encodes CASSQEMKGPYTEAFF.